The next 30 T cell receptor beta chains were all read from a single sample in a study of blood T cell repertoires in COVID-19. Sequencing was performed with immunoSEQ multiplex PCR; in TCRdb, only in-frame clones are kept and a portion is missing. Of about 240,000 clones listed, approximately 87% are singletons. What was sequenced was peripheral blood. The receptors here all came from a man aged 55 to 69 with acute or convalescent COVID-19.

The chain uses TRBV15 and TRBJ2-3, with unresolved D. CDR3 length: 17 amino acids. Germline V gene sequence: CDR1 LNHNV, CDR2 YYDKDF (reference sequence). With 0 bases removed from V and 1 base from J, the gap between germline ends came to 14 bases. The CDR3 loop reads CATSRDLGSLRTDTQYF. In DNA form, the CDR3 reads TGTGCCACCAGCAGAGATCTGGGCTCTCTTCGCACAGATACGCAGTATTTT.

This sequence joins TRBV5-6 and TRBJ2-7; no clear D. The length of the CDR3 is 13 residues. The V and J ends lost 6 bases and 5 bases respectively, with 15 bases between them. CDR1 is SGHDT and CDR2 is YYEEEE in the germline V gene. For the CDR3, the DNA is TGTGCCAGCAACCTCAGTGGAGTCGACGAGCAGTACTTC. As protein: CASNLSGVDEQYF.

This clone has only one observation. The chain uses TRBV12-5 and TRBJ2-7; D is undetermined. The CDR3 has 14 residues. V lost 0 bases to trimming and J lost 1 base, with 7 bases between them. CDR1 LGHNT and CDR2 FRNRAP come from the germline V gene. CDR3 nucleotide sequence: TGTGCTAGTGGTTTGGTACCTAGTTCCTACGAGCAGTACTTC. It codes for CASGLVPSSYEQYF.

Only a few counts were recorded for this clone. This chain uses TRBV2 with TRBJ2-2; TRBD1 matches at 7 bases. Germline V gene lookup returns CDR1 SNHLY and CDR2 FYNNEI. V shed 10 bases and J 0 bases; nucleotides not matched to a gene: 5. The CDR3 extends over 14 amino acids. The CDR3, as DNA: TGTGCCACCACCGGGACAGCGAACACCGGGGAGCTGTTTTTT. Its translation: CATTGTANTGELFF.

This clone was counted between two and nine times. V usage is TRBV6-2 or TRBV6-3 and J usage is TRBJ1-3; maybe TRBD1 (6 bases). Germline CDR1 and CDR2: MNHEY and SVGEGT. This CDR3 has 15 amino acids. Trimming took off 2 bases at V and 3 bases at J, with 11 bases between the two ends. The CDR3 DNA follows: TGTGCCAGCAGTTACGGACAGACGGTTGGAAACACCATATATTTT. This encodes CASSYGQTVGNTIYF.

The rearrangement links TRBV5-4 to TRBJ2-1, with D possibly being TRBD2 (6 bases). The germline V and J ends were trimmed by 3 bases and 10 bases, with 8 bases remaining between them. The CDR3 spans 11 residues. The germline V gene has CDR1 SGHNT and CDR2 YYREEE (reference sequence). The CDR3 DNA reads TGTGCCAGCAGCTGGGCGGGGGAGCAGTTCTTC. This codes for CASSWAGEQFF.

The chain combines TRBV27 with TRBJ1-2; D is possibly TRBD1 (6 bases). The V end was cut by 0 bases, the J end by 5 bases, with 16 bases between. The CDR3 contains 16 residues. Germline lookup yields CDR1 MNHEY and CDR2 SMNVEV (reference sequence). CDR3: CASSLSLAGASYGYTF. DNA for the CDR3: TGTGCCAGCAGTTTATCGTTGGCAGGGGCATCTTATGGCTACACCTTC.

This chain joins TRBV7-3 and TRBJ1-2, with 7 bases that match TRBD1. The germline V gene has CDR1 SGHTA and CDR2 FQGTGA. The CDR3 contains 17 residues. After removal of 1 base from V and 3 bases from J, the junction contained 11 bases not matched to a gene. The CDR3 reads CASSLNARGAGDYGYTF. In DNA, the CDR3 is TGTGCCAGCAGCTTAAACGCCAGGGGGGCTGGCGACTATGGCTACACCTTC. Full variable domain (missing parts from reference TRBV7-3 and TRBJ1-2): GAGVSQTPSNKVTEKGKYVELRCDPISGHTALYWYRQSLGQGPEFLIYFQGTGAADDSGLPNDRFFAVRPEGSVSTLKIQRTERGDSAVYLCASSLNARGAGDYGYTFGSGTRLTVV.

V gene TRBV6-5 combines with J gene TRBJ2-1; maybe TRBD2 (5 bases). The germline V gene encodes CDR1 MNHEY and CDR2 SVGAGI. The germline V and J ends were trimmed by 2 bases and 9 bases, with 11 bases remaining between them. This CDR3 contains 13 residues. DNA for the CDR3: TGTGCCAGCAGTTACCGGCAGCGGAGTGAGCAGTTCTTC. Encoded protein: CASSYRQRSEQFF.

This chain uses TRBV5-1 with TRBJ2-3; D gene ambiguous. This CDR3 spans 16 amino acids. Trimming left V 0 bases short and J 1 base short, with 12 bases between. Germline assignment: CDR1 SGHRS and CDR2 YFSETQ. The CDR3: CASSLVAGDRTDTQYF. The CDR3 DNA is TGCGCCAGCAGCTTGGTAGCCGGTGACCGCACAGATACGCAGTATTTT.

The chain couples TRBV6-1 to TRBJ2-4; D might be TRBD2 (6 bases). Germline assignment: CDR1 MNHNS and CDR2 SASEGT. The CDR3 extends over 14 amino acids. Between the trimmed V and J ends, which lost 3 bases and 7 bases, there was a span of 13 bases. The CDR3 DNA reads TGTGCCAGCAGTGACTGGGACTCAGGGAACATTCAGTACTTC. Translation: CASSDWDSGNIQYF.

V usage is TRBV12-3 or TRBV12-4 and J usage is TRBJ2-5; 7 bases align to TRBD1. The CDR3 loop spans 13 amino acids. The V gene end was trimmed by 5 bases and the J gene end by 5 bases; junction bases not matched to a gene: 5. The CDR3 here is CASSLNRGETQYF. For the CDR3, the DNA is TGTGCCAGCAGTCTTAACAGGGGCGAGACCCAGTACTTC.

This chain connects TRBV19 to TRBJ1-2; 7 nucleotides match TRBD1. V trimming: 5 bases; J trimming: 5 bases; junction bases outside the gene matches: 11. Germline lookup yields CDR1 LNHDA and CDR2 SQIVND (reference sequence). The CDR3 has 15 amino acids. The DNA for the CDR3 is TGTGCCAGTAGTTTGCAGACAGGGTCGGGGTATGGCTACACCTTC. Protein product: CASSLQTGSGYGYTF. Based on the CDR3 plus reference TRBV19 and TRBJ1-2, the full variable domain is DGGITQSPKYLFRKEGQNVTLSCEQNLNHDAMYWYRQDPGQGLRLIYYSQIVNDFQKGDIAEGYSVSREKKESFPLTVTSAQKNPTAFYLCASSLQTGSGYGYTFGSGTRLTVV.

This clone was picked up one time. The chain is built from TRBV29-1 and TRBJ2-7, with D possibly matching TRBD2 (6 bases). The CDR3 sequence is 11 residues long. Germline assignment: CDR1 SQVTM and CDR2 ANQGSEA. V lost 3 bases and J lost 6, with 9 bases in between. The CDR3 loop is CSVEEGVEQYF. DNA for the CDR3: TGCAGCGTTGAGGAGGGCGTCGAGCAGTACTTC.

The chain links TRBV19 to TRBJ2-2, with 16 bases identical to TRBD2. V lost 4 bases, J lost 0 bases, and 5 bases stayed unmatched. This CDR3 has 19 residues. Germline CDR1 reads LNHDA; CDR2 reads SQIVND (reference sequence). The CDR3 bases are TGTGCCAGTAGTACAACGGGACTAGCGGGAGGGTCGAACACCGGGGAGCTGTTTTTT. This sequence encodes CASSTTGLAGGSNTGELFF.

V gene TRBV7-3 combines with J gene TRBJ1-1; 7 positions agree with TRBD1. CDR1 is SGHTA, CDR2 FQGTGA, per germline. The V segment lost 6 bases and the J segment 7 bases; nucleotides outside the gene matches: 8. This CDR3 has 13 residues. The CDR3 is CASSYDRDGEAFF. CDR3 DNA: TGTGCCAGCAGTTACGACAGGGACGGTGAAGCTTTCTTT.

V gene TRBV19 combines with J gene TRBJ2-1; D is unclear. The CDR3 loop spans 12 amino acids. V shed 3 bases and J shed 9 bases, with 9 bases lying between them. Germline V lookup: CDR1 LNHDA, CDR2 SQIVND (reference sequence). The CDR3 nucleotides are TGTGCCAGTAGTATGTTTAATAGTGAGCAGTTCTTC. Amino acids: CASSMFNSEQFF.

The chain links TRBV7-2 to TRBJ1-1; the match to TRBD1 covers 8 bases. J lost 2 bases, V lost 4 bases, and 6 bases had no gene match. This CDR3 has 15 residues. Germline V lookup: CDR1 SGHTA, CDR2 FQGNSA. CDR3 sequence: CASSSWTGINTEAFF. The CDR3 nucleotides read TGTGCCAGCAGCTCCTGGACAGGGATTAACACTGAAGCTTTCTTT.

This clone was counted between two and nine times. The genes are TRBV18 and TRBJ1-6; 10 nucleotides agree with TRBD1. Unmatched junction bases numbered 7, after V lost 2 bases and J lost 6 bases. CDR1 and CDR2 from the germline V gene are KGHSH and LQKENI. The CDR3 loop spans 17 amino acids. The CDR3 sequence: CASSPSRTGGLNSPLHF. The CDR3 region has the DNA TGTGCCAGCTCACCAAGCCGGACAGGGGGACTTAATTCACCCCTCCACTTT.

This chain connects TRBV9 to TRBJ2-5; tentative D call: TRBD2 (5 bases). Germline loops: CDR1 SGDLS, CDR2 YYNGEE. The V end was cut by 1 base, the J end by 5 bases, with 9 bases between. The CDR3 length is 13 residues. CDR3 amino acids: CASSVFGGETQYF. In DNA form, the CDR3 reads TGTGCCAGCAGCGTATTCGGCGGGGAGACCCAGTACTTC.

This clone was recorded once. The J gene is TRBJ2-4, the V gene TRBV7-2; D may be TRBD1 (5 bases). The CDR3 has 14 amino acids. Trimming took off 1 base at V and 4 bases at J, with 8 bases between the two ends. CDR1 and CDR2 from the germline V gene are SGHTA and FQGNSA. CDR3 nucleotide sequence: TGTGCCAGCAGCTTAGAAACAGGAAAAAACATTCAGTACTTC. This encodes CASSLETGKNIQYF.

The chain recombines TRBV5-1 with TRBJ2-2; weak D call: TRBD2 (6 bases). With 3 bases removed from V and 6 bases from J, the gap between germline ends came to 18 bases. This CDR3 has 16 amino acids. CDR1 and CDR2 (germline): SGHRS, YFSETQ. In DNA form, the CDR3 reads TGCGCCAGCAGCTCCCGGGGGATAAAGTCGGCCGGGGAGCTGTTTTTT. Amino acids: CASSSRGIKSAGELFF. Looking up the rest from reference TRBV5-1 and TRBJ2-2 gives the full variable domain: KAGVTQTPRYLIKTRGQQVTLSCSPISGHRSVSWYQQTPGQGLQFLFEYFSETQRNKGNFPGRFSGRQFSNSRSEMNVSTLELGDSALYLCASSSRGIKSAGELFFGEGSRLTVL.

V gene TRBV7-8 combines with J gene TRBJ2-7; 9 nucleotides align to TRBD2. CDR3 length equals 16 residues. V trimming: 0 bases; J trimming: 3 bases; junction bases outside the gene matches: 6. The V gene's germline CDR1 is SGHVS and CDR2 FQNEAQ. DNA for the CDR3: TGTGCCAGCAGCTTAGCCTTTAGCGGGAGTCTCTACGAGCAGTACTTC. This encodes CASSLAFSGSLYEQYF.

In its sample, this clone was seen once. The chain employs TRBV6-2 or TRBV6-3 and TRBJ2-5; D might be TRBD2 (6 bases). This CDR3 has 14 amino acids. Trimming left V 3 bases short and J 1 base short, with 9 bases between. Germline CDR1 is MNHEY and CDR2 is SVGEGT. CDR3 nucleotide sequence: TGTGCCAGCAGTTATGCGGGACCCCAAGAGACCCAGTACTTC. Encoded protein: CASSYAGPQETQYF.

V gene TRBV11-3 combines with J gene TRBJ2-1, with D tentatively TRBD2 (6 bases). Germline V CDR1 and CDR2: SGHNT, YENEEA. CDR3 length: 13 amino acids. V shed 6 bases and J shed 4 bases, with 10 bases lying between them. CDR3 sequence reads: CASRGTLYNEQFF. The CDR3 DNA follows: TGTGCCAGCAGAGGGACTCTATACAATGAGCAGTTCTTC.

The chain recombines TRBV19 with TRBJ1-1; the match to TRBD1 covers 9 bases. The V gene end was trimmed by 6 bases and the J gene end by 5 bases; junction bases not matched to a gene: 13. The CDR3 loop spans 16 amino acids. The germline V gene encodes CDR1 LNHDA and CDR2 SQIVND (reference sequence). DNA for the CDR3: TGTGCCAGTAGAACTAACAGGGGGCGAGATGGGACTGAAGCTTTCTTT. This sequence encodes CASRTNRGRDGTEAFF.

The CDR3 bases are TGTGCCAGCAGCTCTTCAGGGGGTGCGGAGACCCAGTACTTC. It codes for CASSSSGGAETQYF. V is TRBV11-3 and J is TRBJ2-5, with 7 bases aligning to TRBD1. This CDR3 is built from 14 residues. The trim removed 4 bases at V and 5 bases at J, leaving 7 bases unmatched. Germline V gene sequence: CDR1 SGHNT, CDR2 YENEEA.

The CDR3 is CASVQGGTTINYGYTF. CDR3 bases: TGTGCCAGCGTGCAAGGCGGGACTACCATTAACTATGGCTACACCTTC. The chain has TRBV28 and TRBJ1-2; D is perhaps TRBD1 (5 bases). CDR3 length: 16 amino acids. The ends were cut back, 8 bases at V and 1 base at J, with 20 bases in the middle. Germline values: CDR1 MDHEN, CDR2 SYDVKM.

The CDR3 DNA is TGCAGCGTTGTCGGTCGCAATGAGCAGTTCTTC. Its translation is CSVVGRNEQFF. The rearrangement joins TRBV29-1 to TRBJ2-1, with unresolved D. The length of the CDR3 is 11 residues. V shed 4 bases and J shed 6 bases, with 7 bases lying between them. Germline V gene sequence: CDR1 SQVTM, CDR2 ANQGSEA.

The chain couples TRBV27 to TRBJ1-2; D gene uncertain. V was trimmed by 0 bases and J by 8 bases, leaving 19 bases between them. Germline V gene lookup returns CDR1 MNHEY and CDR2 SMNVEV (reference sequence). This CDR3 has 16 residues. The CDR3 region is CASSLSFAGGPSGYTF. CDR3 bases: TGTGCCAGCAGTTTATCGTTTGCAGGCGGCCCTAGCGGCTACACCTTC.